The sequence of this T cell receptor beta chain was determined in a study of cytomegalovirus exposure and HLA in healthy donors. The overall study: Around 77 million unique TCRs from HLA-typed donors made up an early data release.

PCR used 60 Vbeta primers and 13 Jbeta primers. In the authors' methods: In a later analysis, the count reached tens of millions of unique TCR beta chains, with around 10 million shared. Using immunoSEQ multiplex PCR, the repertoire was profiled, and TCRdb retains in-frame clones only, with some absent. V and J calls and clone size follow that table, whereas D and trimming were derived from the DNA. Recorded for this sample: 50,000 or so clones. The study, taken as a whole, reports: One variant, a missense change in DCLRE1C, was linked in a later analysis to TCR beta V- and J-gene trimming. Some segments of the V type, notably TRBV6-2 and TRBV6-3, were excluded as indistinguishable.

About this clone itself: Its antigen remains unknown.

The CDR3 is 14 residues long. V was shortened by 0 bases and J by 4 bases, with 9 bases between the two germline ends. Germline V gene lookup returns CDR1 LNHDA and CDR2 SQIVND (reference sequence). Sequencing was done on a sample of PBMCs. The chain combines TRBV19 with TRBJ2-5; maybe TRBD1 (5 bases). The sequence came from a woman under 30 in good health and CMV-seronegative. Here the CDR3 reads CASSIDGATETQYF. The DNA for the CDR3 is TGTGCCAGTAGTATAGATGGGGCAACAGAGACCCAGTACTTC. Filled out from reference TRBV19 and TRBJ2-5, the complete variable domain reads DGGITQSPKYLFRKEGQNVTLSCEQNLNHDAMYWYRQDPGQGLRLIYYSQIVNDFQKGDIAEGYSVSREKKESFPLTVTSAQKNPTAFYLCASSIDGATETQYFGPGTRLLVL.